This T cell receptor beta chain was found in a study of control samples from healthy donors and cancer patients. Some clones are missing from TCRdb's copy, which holds only in-frame ones; the method was immunoSEQ multiplex PCR. The data show about 160,000 clones, with 90% to 95% seen just once and about 0.73% held by the top ten. The CDR3 is 13 residues long. The germline V and J ends were trimmed by 3 bases and 1 base, with 8 bases remaining between them. Germline-derived CDR1 and CDR2 are SGHRS and YFSETQ. This sequence was found in a woman aged 25 to 39 in good health. The sequenced material came from blood. The chain recombines TRBV5-1 with TRBJ2-7; D unclear. This CDR3 is CASSYLGSYEQYF. The CDR3 region has the DNA TGCGCCAGCAGCTACCTAGGGTCCTACGAGCAGTACTTC.